Listed below are T cell receptor beta chains from one sample, sequenced in a study of human thymus T cells. The repertoire was sequenced with immunoSEQ multiplex PCR; TCRdb's copy has only in-frame clones and lacks some. The profile shows about 43,000 clones, more than 85% of them singletons. Sample: blood. The receptors stem from a girl under three years old with a congenital heart defect but otherwise immunologically healthy. Each CDR3 is given with its conserved first and last residue. Each record gives: clone size, V gene, J gene, D gene, CDR3 DNA, CDR3 protein. A D gene is named only where the DNA matches it firmly. Clone sizes are given selectively: once, few, many, or a class where the clone is expanded.

>-|TRBV27|TRBJ2-2|TRBD1
TGTGCCAGCAGTAATCTTCTAAGGGGGCTTCACACCGGGGAGCTGTTTTTT
CASSNLLRGLHTGELFF
>-|TRBV6-5|TRBJ2-2|TRBD1
TGTGCCAGCAGCCTAGACAGGGGAAGGACCGGGGAGCTGTTTTTT
CASSLDRGRTGELFF
>-|TRBV28|TRBJ2-3|-
TGTGCCAGCAGTCGGGAGAGCACAGATACGCAGTATTTT
CASSRESTDTQYF
>once|TRBV27|TRBJ1-5|-
TGTGCCAGCGACCCGGGGGGACGTTTTACTACCCGCAATCAGCCCCAGCATTTT
CASDPGGRFTTRNQPQHF
>few|TRBV10-3|TRBJ2-1|TRBD2
TGTGCCATCAGTGGGACTAGCTCCTACAATGAGCAGTTCTTC
CAISGTSSYNEQFF
>once|TRBV4-1|TRBJ2-3|TRBD2
TGCGCCAGCAGCACGGAGGCGGGAGGGAGGCCGGCCGATACGCAGTATTTT
CASSTEAGGRPADTQYF
>-|TRBV5-7|TRBJ2-3|-
TGTGCCGTCAGGAGGGACAGTCTAAGCACAGATACGCAGTATTTT
CAVRRDSLSTDTQYF
>few|TRBV19|TRBJ1-2|TRBD1
TGTGCCAGCTCGAGGGACAGGGACTATGGCTACACCTTC
CASSRDRDYGYTF
>-|TRBV5-1|TRBJ2-1|-
TGCGCCAGCAGCGGGGGCGTTTGGAGCAATGAGCAGTTCTTC
CASSGGVWSNEQFF
>-|TRBV5-1|TRBJ1-2|-
TGCGCCAGCAGCTTGCGGGGGGCCCCGCCTGATGGCTACACCTTC
CASSLRGAPPDGYTF
>-|TRBV29-1|TRBJ2-2|-
TGCAGCGTTGCTCTCACCCCAGGGGAGCTGTTTTTT
CSVALTPGELFF
>-|TRBV28|TRBJ2-3|-
TGTGCCAGCAGTTCGGCGTGGGGCGCGTCAGATACGCAGTATTTT
CASSSAWGASDTQYF
>once|TRBV5-1|TRBJ2-2|-
TGCGCCAGCAGCGGGAGGAGCACCGGGGAGCTGTTTTTT
CASSGRSTGELFF
>-|TRBV2|TRBJ2-7|-
TGTGCCAGCAGTGACTTTAGACTGACCGCCTACGAGCAGTACTTC
CASSDFRLTAYEQYF
>-|TRBV4-3|TRBJ2-4|-
TGCGCCAGCAGCCCCTCTTTGACGGGCAAAAACATTCAGTACTTC
CASSPSLTGKNIQYF
>-|TRBV18|TRBJ2-1|TRBD1
TGTGCCAGCTCACGTGTATGGGGGGACAGGGTACCCCTTCCCTTATACAATGAGCAGTTCTTC
CASSRVWGDRVPLPLYNEQFF
>-|TRBV27|TRBJ1-1|-
TGTGCCAGCAGTTTGGATGCAAGCAGCTTGAACACTGAAGCTTTCTTT
CASSLDASSLNTEAFF
>-|TRBV7-8|TRBJ2-2|-
TGTGCCAGCAGCGAACCGGGACAACCGAACACCGGGGAGCTGTTTTTT
CASSEPGQPNTGELFF
>-|TRBV25-1|TRBJ2-3|TRBD1
TGTGCCAGCAGCGCGCAACGGGACAGGGCACCCACAGATACGCAGTATTTT
CASSAQRDRAPTDTQYF
>-|TRBV5-6|TRBJ2-1|TRBD2
TGTGCCAGCAGCTTGGGAACGGGAGGTACCTCTGAGCAGTTCTTC
CASSLGTGGTSEQFF
>-|TRBV7-6|TRBJ2-1|-
TGTGCCAGCAGCCATACGGGGCCGGGGAATGAGCAGTTCTTC
CASSHTGPGNEQFF
>-|TRBV5-4|TRBJ2-1|TRBD1
TGTGCCAGCAGCTTGAGGGGGACAGCTCCGTCGGGTCAGTTCTTC
CASSLRGTAPSGQFF
>-|TRBV4-1|TRBJ2-1|-
TGCGCCAGCAGCCAAGGGGCGGGTAGCTCCTACAATGAGCAGTTCTTC
CASSQGAGSSYNEQFF
>once|TRBV6-4|TRBJ2-7|-
TGTGCCAGCAGTGACCCCCCTAGAACCTACGAGCAGTACTTC
CASSDPPRTYEQYF
>-|TRBV4-2|TRBJ2-3|TRBD2
TGTGCCAGCAGCCAAACCGGGACTAGAACAGATACGCAGTATTTT
CASSQTGTRTDTQYF
>-|TRBV28|TRBJ1-4|-
TGTGCCAGCAGTTACCCAGGGGCACTGTTTTTT
CASSYPGALFF
>-|TRBV18|TRBJ2-3|TRBD2
TGTGCCAGCTCACCAGCGGGAGTAGTAACAGATACGCAGTATTTT
CASSPAGVVTDTQYF
>-|TRBV28|TRBJ2-1|-
TGTGCCAGCAGTTACCCCTATAGGGAGCAGTTCTTC
CASSYPYREQFF
>-|TRBV7-8|TRBJ1-1|TRBD1
TGTGCCAGCAGCCGGGACAGGGGGCTTTTTTTGAAGAGGGACACTGAAGCTTTCTTT
CASSRDRGLFLKRDTEAFF
>-|TRBV19|TRBJ2-4|-
TGTGCCGGGACCAGATCAGGGGCCAAAAACATTCAGTACTTC
CAGTRSGAKNIQYF
>-|TRBV5-6|TRBJ2-5|-
TGTGCCAGCAGCTTGGCCAACGGCTCCCCAGAGACCCAGTACTTC
CASSLANGSPETQYF
>-|TRBV5-6|TRBJ2-7|TRBD1
TGTGCCAGCAGCCAACTTCTCGGACAGGGAGCATCCAGCGAGCAGTACTTC
CASSQLLGQGASSEQYF
>-|TRBV4-1|TRBJ1-1|-
TGCGCCAGCAGCCCTCATCAGGCGTTTGGGAACACTGAAGCTTTCTTT
CASSPHQAFGNTEAFF
>-|TRBV4-3|TRBJ1-3|-
TGCGCCAGCAGCCCCGGGGACGGTCAGAGCACCATATATTTT
CASSPGDGQSTIYF
>-|TRBV30|TRBJ2-4|-
TGTGCCTGGAGTGGTTCGAGAGCCAAAAACATTCAGTACTTC
CAWSGSRAKNIQYF
>-|TRBV10-3|TRBJ2-7|TRBD1
TGTGCCATCAGTCAAAAACCGGGACAGGGCTCCTACGAGCAGTACTTC
CAISQKPGQGSYEQYF
>-|TRBV4-2|TRBJ1-6|TRBD1
TGTGCCAGCAGCCAGAACAGGGGGCGCGGTAATTCACCCCTCCACTTT
CASSQNRGRGNSPLHF
>-|TRBV27|TRBJ1-1|-
TGTGCCAGCACCGGAAACACTGAAGCTTTCTTT
CASTGNTEAFF
>-|TRBV25-1|TRBJ2-2|-
TGTGCCAGCAGTGAATCCGGGCTGACCGGGGAGCTGTTTTTT
CASSESGLTGELFF
>-|TRBV6-8|TRBJ1-2|-
TGTGCCAGCAGTCCCGGGCCCTTTTATGGCTACACCTTC
CASSPGPFYGYTF